This TCR beta chain is from a study of OX40 agonist ivuxolimab in advanced cancers. Study in general: Patients received ivuxolimab, an agonistic anti-OX40 (CD134) antibody. Past anti-PD-1, anti-PD-L1 or anti-CTLA-4 therapy was accepted, and 40% had received some. The study's findings and limits: There were also nonresponders showing low normalized T-cell clonal expansion.

Generated by immunoSEQ multiplex PCR, the TCRdb table keeps only in-frame clones and is missing some. The profile shows 50,000 or so clones, 80% to 90% of them singletons. The V gene lost 5 bases and the J gene lost 2 bases, with 15 bases spanning the gap. Per germline, CDR1 MNHNS and CDR2 SASEGT. The CDR3 sequence is 15 residues long. With regard to this clone: Its antigen is undetermined.

The V gene is TRBV6-1, the J gene TRBJ1-2; D perhaps matches TRBD1 (5 bases). Source: CD4+ or CD8+ T cells sorted from blood, taken in a trial of the OX40 agonist ivuxolimab. This clonotype originated in an adult with an advanced solid tumor such as melanoma, head and neck, liver or kidney cancer. The CDR3: CASSITGGGNYGYTF. CDR3 nucleotides: TGTGCCAGCAGTATAACAGGAGGAGGGAACTATGGCTACACCTTC.